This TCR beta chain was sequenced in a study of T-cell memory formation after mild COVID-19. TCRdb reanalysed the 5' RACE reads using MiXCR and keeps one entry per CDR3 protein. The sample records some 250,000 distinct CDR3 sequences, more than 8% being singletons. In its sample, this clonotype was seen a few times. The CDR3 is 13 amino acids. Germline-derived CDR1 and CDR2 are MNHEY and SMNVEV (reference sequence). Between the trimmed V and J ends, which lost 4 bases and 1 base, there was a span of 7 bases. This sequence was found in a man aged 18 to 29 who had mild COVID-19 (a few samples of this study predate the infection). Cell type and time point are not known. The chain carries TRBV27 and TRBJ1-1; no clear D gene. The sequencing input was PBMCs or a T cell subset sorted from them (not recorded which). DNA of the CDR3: TGTGCCAGCAGTTACCCCGGGAACACTGAAGCTTTCTTT. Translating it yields CASSYPGNTEAFF.